The rows below give T cell receptor beta chains drawn from one sample of a study of spatial heterogeneity in lung cancer. TCRdb processed the 5' RACE reads anew with MiXCR; each CDR3 protein has one entry. This sample carries 85,000 to 100,000 distinct CDR3 sequences, roughly 19% of them seen once, and the ten largest clones take around a fifth. The material was PBMCs, obtained at follow-up. These receptors came from a male donor with early-stage non-small cell lung cancer. Each CDR3 is given with its conserved first and last residue. A D gene is named only where the DNA matches it firmly. Part of the rows lack a size; the others show once, few, many or a class for expanded clones.

-,TRBJ2-2,TRBD2,TRBV20-1,16,CSARRLAGRNTGELFF,TGCAGTGCTAGGAGACTAGCGGGTAGGAACACCGGGGAGCTGTTTTTT
many,TRBJ2-1,TRBD2,TRBV19,15,CASSISSSGGGGQFF,TGTGCCAGTAGTATATCATCATCCGGCGGGGGAGGTCAGTTCTTC
many,TRBJ2-7,TRBD2,TRBV25-1,14,CASSEWGGTDEQYF,TGTGCCAGCAGTGAATGGGGGGGGACGGACGAGCAGTACTTC
-,TRBJ1-2,-,TRBV2,13,CASSGQEDYGYTF,TGTGCCAGCAGTGGCCAGGAAGACTATGGCTACACCTTC
few,TRBJ1-2,-,TRBV29-1,9,CSVGTGYTF,TGCAGCGTTGGTACTGGCTACACCTTC
-,TRBJ1-1,-,TRBV6-2/TRBV6-3,11,CASSWDTEAFF,TGTGCCAGCAGTTGGGACACTGAAGCTTTCTTT
few,TRBJ2-3,TRBD1,TRBV12-3/TRBV12-4,15,CASSLGDRESDTQYF,TGTGCCAGCAGTTTGGGGGACAGGGAATCAGATACGCAGTATTTT
few,TRBJ1-3,-,TRBV5-1,15,CASSSFGDPGNTIYF,TGCGCCAGCAGCTCTTTCGGGGACCCCGGAAACACCATATATTTT
-,TRBJ2-4,-,TRBV20-1,12,CSAPTRWGIQYF,TGCAGTGCGCCCACTAGGTGGGGCATTCAGTACTTC
-,TRBJ2-5,TRBD2,TRBV12-3/TRBV12-4,17,CASSPTSGGRAQETQYF,TGTGCCAGCAGTCCGACTAGCGGGGGAAGGGCCCAAGAGACCCAGTACTTC
-,TRBJ1-1,-,TRBV20-1,12,CSASLGSTEAFF,TGCAGTGCTAGTCTGGGGAGCACTGAAGCTTTCTTT
once,TRBJ2-1,TRBD2,TRBV20-1,16,CSARDFTSGGAREQFF,TGCAGTGCTAGAGACTTTACGAGCGGGGGGGCACGGGAGCAGTTCTTC
-,TRBJ1-3,-,TRBV20-1,16,CSASRSGLSSGNTIYF,TGCAGTGCTAGTCGGTCAGGGTTGTCATCTGGAAACACCATATATTTT
-,TRBJ1-4,TRBD1,TRBV2,14,CASSEGRGHEKLFF,TGTGCCAGCAGTGAGGGCAGGGGGCATGAAAAACTGTTTTTT
few,TRBJ1-6,-,TRBV10-3,15,CATRLRGEGGSPLHF,TGTGCCACCCGGCTGCGAGGGGAGGGTGGTTCACCCCTCCACTTT
few,TRBJ1-1,-,TRBV2,14,CASTSQGPNTEAFF,TGTGCCAGCACTTCACAGGGACCGAACACTGAAGCTTTCTTT
few,TRBJ1-4,TRBD1,TRBV20-1,14,CSAFTGAMNEKLFF,TGCAGTGCCTTTACAGGGGCGATGAATGAAAAACTGTTTTTT
few,TRBJ2-5,-,TRBV7-8,20,CASSSTYGLSYGPLVETQYF,TGTGCCAGCAGCTCCACTTATGGGTTGAGTTATGGCCCGCTAGTCGAGACCCAGTACTTC
-,TRBJ1-1,TRBD1,TRBV18,14,CASSQQGFETEAFF,TGTGCCAGCTCACAACAGGGGTTTGAGACTGAAGCTTTCTTT
-,TRBJ2-7,-,TRBV12-3/TRBV12-4,13,CASSPQVSYEQYF,TGTGCCAGCAGTCCACAGGTTTCCTACGAGCAGTACTTC
few,TRBJ2-1,TRBD2,TRBV12-3/TRBV12-4,16,CASSSRGSGRLAEQFF,TGTGCCAGCAGTTCCAGGGGTAGCGGGAGATTGGCTGAGCAGTTCTTC
few,TRBJ1-2,-,TRBV2,13,CASIRGFNYGYTF,TGTGCCAGCATCCGAGGGTTTAACTATGGCTACACCTTC
-,TRBJ1-4,-,TRBV3-1,14,CASTDVATNEKLFF,TGTGCCAGCACGGACGTAGCAACTAATGAAAAACTGTTTTTT
few,TRBJ2-1,-,TRBV24-1,15,CATSDSGGSLNEQFF,TGTGCCACCAGTGATTCTGGGGGCTCTTTGAATGAGCAGTTCTTC
-,TRBJ2-2,-,TRBV5-4,16,CAGSLAGAGNTGELFF,TGTGCCGGCAGCTTGGCGGGGGCAGGGAACACCGGGGAGCTGTTTTTT
-,TRBJ2-7,TRBD1,TRBV12-3/TRBV12-4,14,CASSFRDRGYEQYF,TGTGCCAGCAGTTTCCGGGACAGGGGTTACGAGCAGTACTTC